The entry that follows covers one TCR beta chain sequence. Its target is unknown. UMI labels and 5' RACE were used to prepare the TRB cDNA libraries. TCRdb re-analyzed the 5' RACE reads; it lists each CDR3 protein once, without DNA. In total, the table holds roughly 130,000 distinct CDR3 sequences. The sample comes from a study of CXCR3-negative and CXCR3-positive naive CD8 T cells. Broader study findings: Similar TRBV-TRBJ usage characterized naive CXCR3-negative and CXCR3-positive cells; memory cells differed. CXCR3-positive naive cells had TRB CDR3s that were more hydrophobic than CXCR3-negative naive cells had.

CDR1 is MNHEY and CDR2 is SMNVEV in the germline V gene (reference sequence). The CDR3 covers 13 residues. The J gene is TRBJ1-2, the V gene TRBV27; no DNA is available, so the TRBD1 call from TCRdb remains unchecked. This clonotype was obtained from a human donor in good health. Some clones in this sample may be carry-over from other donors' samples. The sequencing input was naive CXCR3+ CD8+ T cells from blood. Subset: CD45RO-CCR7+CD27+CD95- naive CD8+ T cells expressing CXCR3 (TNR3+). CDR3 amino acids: CASSPRGNYGYTF.